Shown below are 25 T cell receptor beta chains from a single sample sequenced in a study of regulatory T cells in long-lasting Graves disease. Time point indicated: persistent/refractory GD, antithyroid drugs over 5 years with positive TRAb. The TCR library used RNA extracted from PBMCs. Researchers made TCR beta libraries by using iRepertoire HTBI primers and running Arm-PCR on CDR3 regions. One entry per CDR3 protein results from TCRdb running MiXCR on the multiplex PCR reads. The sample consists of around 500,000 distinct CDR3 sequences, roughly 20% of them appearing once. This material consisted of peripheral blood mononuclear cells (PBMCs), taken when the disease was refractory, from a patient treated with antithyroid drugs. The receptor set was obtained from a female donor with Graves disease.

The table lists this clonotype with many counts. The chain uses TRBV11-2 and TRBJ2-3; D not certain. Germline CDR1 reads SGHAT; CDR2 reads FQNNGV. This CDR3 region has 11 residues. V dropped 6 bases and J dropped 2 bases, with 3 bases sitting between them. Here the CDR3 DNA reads TGTGCCAGCAGTTTCACAGATACGCAGTATTTT. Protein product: CASSFTDTQYF.

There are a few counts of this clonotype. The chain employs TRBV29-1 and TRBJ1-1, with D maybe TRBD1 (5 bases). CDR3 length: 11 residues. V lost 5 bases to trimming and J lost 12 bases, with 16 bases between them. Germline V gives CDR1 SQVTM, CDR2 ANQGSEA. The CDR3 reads CSVRQGGKSFF. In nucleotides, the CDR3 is TGCAGCGTTAGGCAGGGCGGAAAGTCTTTCTTT.

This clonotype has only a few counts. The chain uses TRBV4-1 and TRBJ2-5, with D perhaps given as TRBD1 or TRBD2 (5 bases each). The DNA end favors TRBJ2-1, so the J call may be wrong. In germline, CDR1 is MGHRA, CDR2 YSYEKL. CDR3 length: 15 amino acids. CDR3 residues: CASSQDIGRGHEQFF. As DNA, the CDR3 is TGCGCCAGCAGCCAAGATATTGGTCGGGGCCATGAGCAGTTCTTC.

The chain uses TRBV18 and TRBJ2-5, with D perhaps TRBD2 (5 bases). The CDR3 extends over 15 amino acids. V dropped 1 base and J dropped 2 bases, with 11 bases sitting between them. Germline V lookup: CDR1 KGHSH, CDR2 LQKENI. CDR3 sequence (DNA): TGTGCCAGCTCACCACAGGCCACTAGACAAGAGACCCAGTACTTC. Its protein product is CASSPQATRQETQYF.

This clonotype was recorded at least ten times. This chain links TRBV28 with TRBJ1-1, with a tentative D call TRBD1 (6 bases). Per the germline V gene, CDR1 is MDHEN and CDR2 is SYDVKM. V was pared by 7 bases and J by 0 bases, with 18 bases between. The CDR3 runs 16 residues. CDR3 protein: CASTPPRGQMNTEAFF. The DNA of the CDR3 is TGTGCCAGCACCCCGCCCCGGGGGCAGATGAACACTGAAGCTTTCTTT.

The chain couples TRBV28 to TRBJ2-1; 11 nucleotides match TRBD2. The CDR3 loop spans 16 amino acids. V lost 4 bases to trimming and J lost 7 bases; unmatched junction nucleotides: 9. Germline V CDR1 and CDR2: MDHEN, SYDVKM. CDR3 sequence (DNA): TGTGCCAGCAGTTCGACTAGCGGGATGAAAAGGAATGAGCAGTTCTTC. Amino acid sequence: CASSSTSGMKRNEQFF.

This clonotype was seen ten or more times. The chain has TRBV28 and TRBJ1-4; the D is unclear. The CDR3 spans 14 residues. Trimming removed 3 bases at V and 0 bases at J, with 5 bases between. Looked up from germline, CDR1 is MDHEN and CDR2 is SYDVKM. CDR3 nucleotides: TGTGCCAGCAGTTTGATCCCAACTAATGAAAAACTGTTTTTT. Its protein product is CASSLIPTNEKLFF.

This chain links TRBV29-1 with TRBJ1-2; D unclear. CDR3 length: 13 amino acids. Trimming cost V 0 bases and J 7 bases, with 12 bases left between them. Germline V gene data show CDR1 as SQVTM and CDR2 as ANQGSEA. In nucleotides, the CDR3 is TGCAGCGTTGAAGATCCGGTTAGGGCTGGCTACACCTTC. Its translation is CSVEDPVRAGYTF.

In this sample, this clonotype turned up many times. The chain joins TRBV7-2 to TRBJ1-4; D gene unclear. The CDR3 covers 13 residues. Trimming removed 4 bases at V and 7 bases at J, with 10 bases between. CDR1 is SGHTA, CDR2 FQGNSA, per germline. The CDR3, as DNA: TGTGCCAGCAGCTCAGCGTGGAGTGAAAAACTGTTTTTT. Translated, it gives CASSSAWSEKLFF. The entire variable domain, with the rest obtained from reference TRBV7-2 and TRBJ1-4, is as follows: GAGVSQSPSNKVTEKGKDVELRCDPISGHTALYWYRQSLGQGLEFLIYFQGNSAPDKSGLPSDRFSAERTGGSVSTLTIQRTQQEDSAVYLCASSSAWSEKLFFGSGTQLSVL.

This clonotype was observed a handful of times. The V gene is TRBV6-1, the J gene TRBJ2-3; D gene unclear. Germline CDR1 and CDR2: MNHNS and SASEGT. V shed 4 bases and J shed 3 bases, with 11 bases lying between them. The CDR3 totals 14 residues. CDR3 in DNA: TGTGCCAGCAGTGGACCCCAAGCAACAGATACGCAGTATTTT. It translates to CASSGPQATDTQYF.

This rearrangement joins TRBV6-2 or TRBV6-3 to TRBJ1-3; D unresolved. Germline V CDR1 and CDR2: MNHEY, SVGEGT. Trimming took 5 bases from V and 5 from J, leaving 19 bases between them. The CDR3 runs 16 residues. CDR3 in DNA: TGTGCCAGCAGTGAAGGCACTGCGGTACGGAGAAACACCATATATTTT. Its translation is CASSEGTAVRRNTIYF.

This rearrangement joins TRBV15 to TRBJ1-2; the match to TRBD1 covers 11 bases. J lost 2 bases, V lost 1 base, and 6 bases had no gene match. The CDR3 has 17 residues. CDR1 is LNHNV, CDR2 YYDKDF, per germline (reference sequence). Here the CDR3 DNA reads TGTGCCACCAGCAGAGCCGTAGGGACAGGGGGAAACTATGGCTACACCTTC. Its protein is CATSRAVGTGGNYGYTF.

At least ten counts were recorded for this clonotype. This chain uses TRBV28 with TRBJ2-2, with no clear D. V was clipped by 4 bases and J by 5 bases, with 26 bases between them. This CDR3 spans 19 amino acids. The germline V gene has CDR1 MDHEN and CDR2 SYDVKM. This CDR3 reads CASSSPTELSGIETGELFF. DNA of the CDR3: TGTGCCAGCAGTTCACCCACCGAACTTAGTGGGATCGAAACCGGGGAGCTGTTTTTT.

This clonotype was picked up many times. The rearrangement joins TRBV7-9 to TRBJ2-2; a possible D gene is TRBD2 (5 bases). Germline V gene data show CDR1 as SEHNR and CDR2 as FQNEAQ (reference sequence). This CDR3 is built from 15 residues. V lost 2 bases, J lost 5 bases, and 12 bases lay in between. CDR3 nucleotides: TGTGCCAGCAGCTTACGTGGGAGTGGGACCGGGGAGCTGTTTTTT. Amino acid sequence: CASSLRGSGTGELFF.

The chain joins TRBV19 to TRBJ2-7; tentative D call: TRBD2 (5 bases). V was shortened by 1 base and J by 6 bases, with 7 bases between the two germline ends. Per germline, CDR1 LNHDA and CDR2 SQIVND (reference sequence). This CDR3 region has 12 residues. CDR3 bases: TGTGCCAGTAGTATAGGTGGGAGCGAGCAGTACTTC. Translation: CASSIGGSEQYF. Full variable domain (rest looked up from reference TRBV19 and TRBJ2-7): DGGITQSPKYLFRKEGQNVTLSCEQNLNHDAMYWYRQDPGQGLRLIYYSQIVNDFQKGDIAEGYSVSREKKESFPLTVTSAQKNPTAFYLCASSIGGSEQYFGPGTRLTVT.

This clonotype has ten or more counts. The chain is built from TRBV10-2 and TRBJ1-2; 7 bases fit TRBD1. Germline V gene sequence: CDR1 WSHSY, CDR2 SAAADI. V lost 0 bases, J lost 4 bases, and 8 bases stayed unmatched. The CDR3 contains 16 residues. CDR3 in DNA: TGCGCCAGCAGTGAGTCGGGACAGTCCAGCGGCTATGGCTACACCTTC. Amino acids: CASSESGQSSGYGYTF.

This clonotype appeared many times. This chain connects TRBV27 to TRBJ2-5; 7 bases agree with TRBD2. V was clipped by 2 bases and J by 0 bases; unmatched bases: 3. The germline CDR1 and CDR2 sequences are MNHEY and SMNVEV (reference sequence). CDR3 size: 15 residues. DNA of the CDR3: TGTGCCAGCAGTTTAGTCGGGGGGTACCAAGAGACCCAGTACTTC. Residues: CASSLVGGYQETQYF.

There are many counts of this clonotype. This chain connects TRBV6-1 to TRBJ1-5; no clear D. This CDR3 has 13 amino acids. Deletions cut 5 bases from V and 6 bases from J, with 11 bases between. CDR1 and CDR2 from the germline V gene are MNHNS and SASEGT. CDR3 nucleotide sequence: TGTGCCAGCAGTCCCTTGGTCGGTCAGCCCCAGCATTTT. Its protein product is CASSPLVGQPQHF.

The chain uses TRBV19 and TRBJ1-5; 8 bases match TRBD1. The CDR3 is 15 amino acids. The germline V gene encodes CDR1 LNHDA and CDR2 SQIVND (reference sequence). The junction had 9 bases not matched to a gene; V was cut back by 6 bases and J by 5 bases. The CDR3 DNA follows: TGTGCCAGTAGCCCAGGGGGCAGGGGATATCAGCCCCAGCATTTT. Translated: CASSPGGRGYQPQHF.

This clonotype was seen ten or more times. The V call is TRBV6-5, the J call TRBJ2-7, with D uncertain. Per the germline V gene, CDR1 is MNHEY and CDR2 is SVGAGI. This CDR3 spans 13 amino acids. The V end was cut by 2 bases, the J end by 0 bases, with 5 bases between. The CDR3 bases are TGTGCCAGCAGTTACCTTACCTCCTACGAGCAGTACTTC. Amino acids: CASSYLTSYEQYF.

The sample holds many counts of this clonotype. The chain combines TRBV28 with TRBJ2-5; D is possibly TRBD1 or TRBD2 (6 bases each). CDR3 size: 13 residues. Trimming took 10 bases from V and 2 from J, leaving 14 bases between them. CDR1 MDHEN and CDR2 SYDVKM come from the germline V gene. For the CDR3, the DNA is TGTGCCACCCGGGGGCAGCCTCAAGAGACCCAGTACTTC. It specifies CATRGQPQETQYF.

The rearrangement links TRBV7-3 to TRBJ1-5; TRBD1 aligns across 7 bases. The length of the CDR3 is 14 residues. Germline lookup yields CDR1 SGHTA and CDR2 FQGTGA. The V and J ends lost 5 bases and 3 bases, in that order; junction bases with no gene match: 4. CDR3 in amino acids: CASSPDRDNQPQHF. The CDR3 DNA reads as TGTGCCAGCAGCCCAGACAGGGACAATCAGCCCCAGCATTTT. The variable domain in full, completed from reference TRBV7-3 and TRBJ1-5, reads GAGVSQTPSNKVTEKGKYVELRCDPISGHTALYWYRQSLGQGPEFLIYFQGTGAADDSGLPNDRFFAVRPEGSVSTLKIQRTERGDSAVYLCASSPDRDNQPQHFGDGTRLSIL.

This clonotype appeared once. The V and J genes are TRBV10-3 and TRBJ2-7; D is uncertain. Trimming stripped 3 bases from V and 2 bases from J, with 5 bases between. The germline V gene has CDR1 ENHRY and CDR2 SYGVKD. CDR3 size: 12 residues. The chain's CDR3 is CAISDGTYEQYF. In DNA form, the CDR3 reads TGTGCCATCAGTGATGGAACCTACGAGCAGTACTTC.

The chain's CDR3 is CASSFNGAMGDEQFF. As DNA, the CDR3 is TGTGCCAGCAGTTTTAATGGGGCCATGGGTGATGAGCAGTTCTTC. This rearrangement joins TRBV12-3 or TRBV12-4 to TRBJ2-1; TRBD1 might be the D (5 bases). V was trimmed by 3 bases and J by 8 bases, leaving 17 bases between them. The CDR3 sequence is 15 residues long.

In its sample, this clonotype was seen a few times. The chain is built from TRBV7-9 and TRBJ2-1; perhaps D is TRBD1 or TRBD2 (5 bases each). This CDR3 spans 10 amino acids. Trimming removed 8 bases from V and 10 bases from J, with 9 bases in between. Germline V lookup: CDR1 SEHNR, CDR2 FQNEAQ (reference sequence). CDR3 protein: CASGTPEQFF. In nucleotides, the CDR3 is TGTGCCAGCGGGACCCCGGAGCAGTTCTTC.